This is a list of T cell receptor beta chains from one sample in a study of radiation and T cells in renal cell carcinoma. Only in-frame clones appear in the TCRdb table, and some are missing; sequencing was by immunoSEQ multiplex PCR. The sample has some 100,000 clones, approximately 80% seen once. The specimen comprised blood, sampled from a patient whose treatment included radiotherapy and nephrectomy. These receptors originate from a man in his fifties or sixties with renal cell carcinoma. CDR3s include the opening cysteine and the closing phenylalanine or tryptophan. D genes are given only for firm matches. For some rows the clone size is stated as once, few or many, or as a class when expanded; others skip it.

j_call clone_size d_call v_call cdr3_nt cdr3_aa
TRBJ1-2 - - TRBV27 TGTGCCAGCAGTTTACGGGAAGGGCCCTATGGCTACACCTTC CASSLREGPYGYTF
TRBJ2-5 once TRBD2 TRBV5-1 TGCGCCAGCAGCTTTAGGAGGAGCGGGAGGGCCGAGACCCAGTACTTC CASSFRRSGRAETQYF
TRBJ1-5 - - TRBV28 TGTGCCAGCAGTTCCGATCGGCCCCAGCATTTT CASSSDRPQHF
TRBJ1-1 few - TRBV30 TGTGCCTGGGAACGGGGGTTGAACACTGAAGCTTTCTTT CAWERGLNTEAFF
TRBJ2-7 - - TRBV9 TGTGCCAGCAGCTCGAGGGGGGGGCCCTTCTACGAGCAGTACTTC CASSSRGGPFYEQYF
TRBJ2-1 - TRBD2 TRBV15 TGTGCCACCAGGACAGCGGGAGCTTGGAATGAGCAGTTCTTC CATRTAGAWNEQFF
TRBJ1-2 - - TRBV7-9 TGTGCCAGCAGCTTTAAAGGGGACTATGGCTACACCTTC CASSFKGDYGYTF
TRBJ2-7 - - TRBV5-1 TGCGCCAGCAGGGACGGGACCCGCTACGAGCAGTACTTC CASRDGTRYEQYF
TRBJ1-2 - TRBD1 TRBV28 TGTGCCAGCAGTTTAGGGACAGACACCTATGGCTACACCTTC CASSLGTDTYGYTF
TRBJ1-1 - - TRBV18 TGTGCCAGCTCACCGATGGGCAGAATGAACACTGAAGCTTTCTTT CASSPMGRMNTEAFF
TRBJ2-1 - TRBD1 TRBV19 TGTGCCAGTAGTACCCTACAGGGGGCTGGATCCTACAATGAGCAGTTCTTC CASSTLQGAGSYNEQFF
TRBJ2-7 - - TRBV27 TGTGCCAGCAGTTTATTGACCAGTACCAACGAGCAGTACTTC CASSLLTSTNEQYF
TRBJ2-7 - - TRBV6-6 TGTGCCAGCAGTTACCCAGGGTACGAGCAGTACTTC CASSYPGYEQYF
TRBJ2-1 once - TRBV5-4 TGTGCCAGCAGCACTCGCTCCGTACTGACAGGAAATGAGCAGTTCTTC CASSTRSVLTGNEQFF
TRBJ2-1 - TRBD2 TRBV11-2 TGTGCCAGCAGCATAGGATGGGCGGGAGGGCAAAATGAGCAGTTCTTC CASSIGWAGGQNEQFF
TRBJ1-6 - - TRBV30 TGTGCCTGGAGTGTACTGATTTCGGGATCACCCCTCCACTTT CAWSVLISGSPLHF
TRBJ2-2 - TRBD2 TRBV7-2 TGTGCCAGCAGCGTCTCCGGGGGGACTAGCCGGGGCACCGGGGAGCTGTTTTTT CASSVSGGTSRGTGELFF
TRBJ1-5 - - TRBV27 TGTGCCAGCAGTCCCGGATACAATCAGCCCCAGCATTTT CASSPGYNQPQHF
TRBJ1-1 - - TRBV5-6 TGTGCCAGCAGCTTGGGACAGTATGAAGCTTTCTTT CASSLGQYEAFF
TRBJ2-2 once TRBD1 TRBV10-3 TGTGCCATCAGTAGGGGACAGTCCGCGAACACCGGGGAGCTGTTTTTT CAISRGQSANTGELFF
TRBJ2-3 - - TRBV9 TGTGCCAGCAGCGTAGAGGGGTCGACCGGGACTAGCACAGATACGCAGTATTTT CASSVEGSTGTSTDTQYF
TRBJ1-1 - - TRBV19 TGTGCCAGTATCCCAACAGAGTACACTGAAGCTTTCTTT CASIPTEYTEAFF
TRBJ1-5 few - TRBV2 TGTGCCAGCGCGGCAGGGATTATACCGGATAGCAATCAGCCCCAGCATTTT CASAAGIIPDSNQPQHF
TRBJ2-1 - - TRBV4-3 TGCGCCAGCAGCCACAACAGGGCCTACAATGAGCAGTTCTTC CASSHNRAYNEQFF
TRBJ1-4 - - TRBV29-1 TGCAGCGTTGAAAAGGCAGGCGGGCAAAAACTGTTTTTT CSVEKAGGQKLFF
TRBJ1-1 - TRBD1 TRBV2 TGTGCCAGCCTTCCACCGGGACAGGGGGCTTTCTTT CASLPPGQGAFF
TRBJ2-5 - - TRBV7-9 TGTGCCAGCAGCTTAGCTCAAGAGACCCAGTACTTC CASSLAQETQYF
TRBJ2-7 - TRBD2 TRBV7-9 TGTGCCAGCAGCTTAGACCGGCTAGCGGGAGCCTCCTACGAGCAGTACTTC CASSLDRLAGASYEQYF
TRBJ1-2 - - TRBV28 TGTGCCAGCAGTTTAATTCGGTCGACAGGAGATAACTATGGCTACACCTTC CASSLIRSTGDNYGYTF
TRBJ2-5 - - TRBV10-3 TGTGCCATCAAGGCAGGTGGCGCGGGGGAGACCCAGTACTTC CAIKAGGAGETQYF
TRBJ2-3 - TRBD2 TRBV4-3 TGCGCCAGCAGCCCGGGACTAGCGAGAGCAGGGGACACAGATACGCAGTATTTT CASSPGLARAGDTDTQYF
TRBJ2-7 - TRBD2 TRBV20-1 TGCAGTGCTAGGGGAGGGAACGAGCAGTACTTC CSARGGNEQYF
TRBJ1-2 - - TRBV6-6 TGTGCCAGCAGTTACTCTTCGGGAGGCTACACCTTC CASSYSSGGYTF
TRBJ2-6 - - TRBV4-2 TGTGCCAGCAGGTCCCTGCTGGACCGCTCTGGGGCCAACGTCCTGACTTTC CASRSLLDRSGANVLTF
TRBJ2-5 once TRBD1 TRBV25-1 TGTGCCAGCAGTGATAGACAGGGGAGGGAGACCCAGTACTTC CASSDRQGRETQYF
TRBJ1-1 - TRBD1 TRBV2 TGTGCCAGCGGAGGGACAGGGGCAGAAGCTTTCTTT CASGGTGAEAFF
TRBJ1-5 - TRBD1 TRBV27 TGTGCCAGCAGTTCTCGTCCCGGGACAGGGATGTTAAGGCAGCCCCAGCATTTT CASSSRPGTGMLRQPQHF
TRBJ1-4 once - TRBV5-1 TGCGCCAGCAGCTTGGCGGGGCCTGGGGAAAAACTGTTTTTT CASSLAGPGEKLFF
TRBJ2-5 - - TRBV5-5 TGTGCCAGCAGCTCTTCCTCGGTCCCCCCGGTGAAGACCCAGTACTTC CASSSSSVPPVKTQYF
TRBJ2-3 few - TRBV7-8 TGTGCCAGCAGCTTAGGGAGGGGACGTGGCACAGATACGCAGTATTTT CASSLGRGRGTDTQYF
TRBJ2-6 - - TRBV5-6 TGTGCCAGCAGCCCCCTAAGGACTGGGGCCAACGTCCTGACTTTC CASSPLRTGANVLTF
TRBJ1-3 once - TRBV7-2 TGTGCCAGCAGTTATACGGGAGTCTCTGGAAACACCATATATTTT CASSYTGVSGNTIYF
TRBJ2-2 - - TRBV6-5 TGTGCCAGCAGCCGAGGGCTGTCGAACACCGGGGAGCTGTTTTTT CASSRGLSNTGELFF
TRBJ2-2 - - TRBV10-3 TGTGCCATCAGTGAGCAAAAAGGGGAGCTGTTTTTT CAISEQKGELFF
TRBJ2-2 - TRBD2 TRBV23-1 TGCGCCAGCAGTGCGTCCGGGACTAGCGCCAACACCGGGGAGCTGTTTTTT CASSASGTSANTGELFF